The 5 T cell receptor beta chains given below trace back to one sample, sequenced in a study of molecular identifiers for immune sequencing clone quantification. TCRdb re-analysed the PCR reads in MiXCR, keeping a single row per CDR3 protein. This table has around 470,000 distinct CDR3 sequences, approximately 25% appearing once. Sequencing was performed on naive CD8+ T cells from blood, with Jurkat cell RNA spiked in. Subset of the sample: FACS-sorted CD8+CD4-CCR7+CD45RA+ naive T cells. These receptors were taken from a human donor in good health. Some libraries in this study had Jurkat cell RNA spiked in.

Comments on this clonotype: A much larger clone sits a single nucleotide away, making a read error possible. In this CDR3 the conserved last residue, phenylalanine or tryptophan, is missing, so a read error is likely. The limits of the CDR3 on the DNA are not certain, so only TCRdb's listed CDR3 is given. The genes are TRBV21-1 and TRBJ2-5; the table names TRBD2, a call not compared with the DNA. TRBV21-1 is noted as a pseudogene. The CDR3 spans 16 residues, counting both ends. CDR3 amino acids: CASINPLAGYQETQYV.

This clonotype has only a few counts. CDR3 loop: CSASMTSGGLVDEQFF. The CDR3 bases are TGCAGTGCTAGTATGACTAGCGGGGGGCTAGTCGATGAGCAGTTCTTC. V usage is TRBV20-1 and J usage is TRBJ2-1, with 13 bases fitting TRBD2. Trimming took 3 bases from V and 8 from J; bases not matched to a gene: 10. The V gene's germline CDR1 is DFQATT and CDR2 SNEGSKA (reference sequence). CDR3 length: 16 amino acids.

The CDR3 sequence is CASSITGNGELFF. CDR3 bases: TGTGCCAGTAGTATAACAGGAAACGGGGAGCTGTTTTTT. The chain carries TRBV19 and TRBJ2-2; D may be TRBD1 (5 bases). The CDR3 has 13 residues. Germline V gives CDR1 LNHDA, CDR2 SQIVND (reference sequence). The germline V and J ends were trimmed by 2 bases and 7 bases, with 8 bases remaining between them. Variable domain in full (rest from reference TRBV19 and TRBJ2-2): DGGITQSPKYLFRKEGQNVTLSCEQNLNHDAMYWYRQDPGQGLRLIYYSQIVNDFQKGDIAEGYSVSREKKESFPLTVTSAQKNPTAFYLCASSITGNGELFFGEGSRLTVL.

With respect to this clonotype: Without the conserved terminal phenylalanine or tryptophan, this CDR3 likely stems from a read error. This CDR3 is CSARDSGVEYYEQYH. CDR3 coding DNA: TGCAGTGCTAGAGATAGCGGAGTAGAATACTACGAGCAGTACCAC. V and J are TRBV20-1 and TRBJ2-7, with D perhaps TRBD2 (6 bases). The CDR3 length is 15 residues. Trimming pared 0 bases from V and 3 bases from J, leaving 15 bases between. Germline CDR1 and CDR2: DFQATT and SNEGSKA (reference sequence).

At least ten counts were recorded for this clonotype. The rearrangement joins TRBV30 to TRBJ1-5; no clear D gene. V was shortened by 4 bases and J by 5 bases, with 15 bases between the two germline ends. The germline CDR1 and CDR2 sequences are GTSNPN and SVGIG (reference sequence). The CDR3 loop spans 14 amino acids. The CDR3 DNA reads as TGTGCCTGGATCGTCGGGAGGTTTGATCAGCCCCAGCATTTT. It codes for CAWIVGRFDQPQHF.